The 23 T cell receptor beta chains below come from one sample, sequenced in a study of blood T cells in healthy people across ages. It was with a sample-barcoded 5' primer and a J-beta primer mix that a second PCR of roughly 6 to 12 cycles was run. TCRdb reprocessed the 5' RACE reads via MiXCR and lists one record per CDR3 protein. Counted here are around 1,700,000 distinct CDR3 sequences, 28% occurring once; the ten biggest clones make up about 7.7%. Source material: blood. The receptors come from a woman aged 25 to 39 in good health.

The chain is built from TRBV4-1 and TRBJ2-1, with a weak D call TRBD1 (6 bases). This CDR3 contains 16 residues. V lost 5 bases to trimming and J lost 0 bases, with 14 bases between them. Germline V gene data show CDR1 as MGHRA and CDR2 as YSYEKL. In DNA form, the CDR3 reads TGCGCCAGCAGCTCTGCGGACAGATACTCCTACAATGAGCAGTTCTTC. Translating it yields CASSSADRYSYNEQFF.

The chain is built from TRBV12-5 and TRBJ2-3, with TRBD1 as a possible D gene (5 bases). Germline CDR1 is LGHNT and CDR2 is FRNRAP. There are 16 residues in the CDR3. Trimming stripped 9 bases from V and 1 base from J, with 20 bases between. The CDR3 is CASADAGRFGTDTQYF. The CDR3 region has the DNA TGTGCTAGCGCGGACGCAGGGCGGTTCGGCACAGATACGCAGTATTTT.

As regards this clonotype: This may be a read error: a much more frequent sequence differs by one nucleotide. V is TRBV20-1 and J is TRBJ2-4; D call uncertain. The DNA end lines up better with TRBJ2-1; the J call may be wrong. The CDR3 has 16 amino acids. The germline CDR1 and CDR2 sequences are DFQATT and SNEGSKA (reference sequence). The CDR3 DNA sequence: TGCAGTGCTAGTTCCTCGGCAGCTTTAGCCAAAAACATTCAGTTCTTC. This sequence encodes CSASSSAALAKNIQFF.

This clonotype was detected only a few times. The rearrangement uses TRBV20-1 and TRBJ2-7, with 8 bases matching TRBD2. The CDR3 has 14 amino acids. J gave up 0 bases and V 5 bases, and 6 bases lay outside the gene matches. Germline V gene sequence: CDR1 DFQATT, CDR2 SNEGSKA (reference sequence). This CDR3 reads CSAGSGGRSYEQYF. CDR3 in DNA: TGCAGTGCTGGGAGCGGGGGCCGCTCCTACGAGCAGTACTTC.

About this clonotype: This may be a read error, as it is one base from a much larger clone. The rearrangement joins TRBV20-1 to TRBJ2-1, with D perhaps matching TRBD2 (5 bases). The germline V gene has CDR1 DFQATT and CDR2 SNEGSKA (reference sequence). The CDR3 length is 15 residues. Trimming shortened V by 5 bases and J by 6 bases, and 20 bases separated the two germline ends. In DNA form, the CDR3 reads TGCAGTGCTGACGCCGCGACTACCCCCTGCAATGAGCAGTTCTTC. Protein sequence: CSADAATTPCNEQFF.

In this sample, this clonotype turned up many times. The gene calls are TRBV6-2 or TRBV6-3 and TRBJ2-5, with TRBD1 matching 10 bases. Germline V lookup: CDR1 MNHEY, CDR2 SVGEGT. The ends lost 6 bases at V and 2 bases at J; junction bases unmatched: 12. The CDR3 is 17 residues long. The CDR3 coding sequence is TGTGCCAGCAGATCCGCCGGCGCGGGACAGGGGCAAGAGACCCAGTACTTC. Amino acid sequence: CASRSAGAGQGQETQYF.

This clonotype has more than one count but fewer than ten. V and J are TRBV20-1 and TRBJ1-4, with D possibly TRBD1 on 5 matching bases. Germline V gives CDR1 DFQATT, CDR2 SNEGSKA (reference sequence). This CDR3 spans 12 amino acids. The CDR3 DNA reads TGCAGGGAAACAGGAAGAAATGAAAAACTGTTTTTT. Translated, it gives CRETGRNEKLFF.

This chain links TRBV7-9 with TRBJ2-7, with TRBD2 identical over 10 bases. V shed 5 bases, J shed 1 base, and the junction held 20 bases outside the gene matches. The CDR3 length is 20 residues. Germline assignment: CDR1 SEHNR and CDR2 FQNEAQ (reference sequence). The CDR3 loop is CASSPNRGRGRTSGSYEQYF. The CDR3 DNA is TGTGCCAGCAGCCCAAATCGGGGCAGGGGGCGGACTAGCGGATCCTACGAGCAGTACTTC.

The chain combines TRBV25-1 with TRBJ2-1; the D gene is possibly TRBD2 (5 bases). This CDR3 comprises 15 residues. Germline CDR1 MGHDK, CDR2 SYGVNS. The V end was cut by 0 bases, the J end by 0 bases, with 6 bases between. The CDR3 DNA sequence: TGTGCCAGCAGTGAATACCGGGGCTCCTACAATGAGCAGTTCTTC. Encoded protein: CASSEYRGSYNEQFF.

Only a few counts were recorded for this clonotype. The chain couples TRBV29-1 to TRBJ2-3; 9 positions match TRBD2. Losses at the gene ends were 2 bases for V and 0 bases for J; bases not matched to a gene: 12. The CDR3 is 18 residues long. In germline, CDR1 is SQVTM, CDR2 ANQGSEA. The CDR3 nucleotides read TGCAGCGTTGAACAGCGGGAGGTTCATAACGCTAGCACAGATACGCAGTATTTT. Translated, it gives CSVEQREVHNASTDTQYF.

To note about this clonotype: The junction departs from the called germline gene at one end, perhaps through a read error. The J gene is TRBJ2-7, the V gene TRBV29-1; D unresolved. The CDR3 loop spans 13 amino acids. CDR1 is SQVTM, CDR2 ANQGSEA, per germline. In nucleotides, the CDR3 is TGCAGCGTTGACTTTGGCTTGAACTACGCGCAGTACTTC. Amino acid sequence: CSVDFGLNYAQYF.

This chain connects TRBV6-4 to TRBJ1-5; 7 bases match TRBD1. Trimming cost V 0 bases and J 7 bases; bases outside gene matches: 9. Germline V gene lookup returns CDR1 MRHNA and CDR2 SNTAGT. The CDR3 covers 16 residues. As DNA, the CDR3 is TGTGCCAGCAGTGACTCTATCCAGGGGGACGGACAGCCCCAGCATTTT. Translating gives CASSDSIQGDGQPQHF.

This chain connects TRBV20-1 to TRBJ2-2; 13 nucleotides agree with TRBD2. Trimming removed 2 bases from V and 7 bases from J; junction bases left unmatched: 4. Germline V gene data show CDR1 as DFQATT and CDR2 as SNEGSKA (reference sequence). This CDR3 has 15 amino acids. CDR3 sequence: CSARPTSGRFGELFF. Written as DNA, the CDR3 is TGCAGTGCTAGACCGACTAGCGGGAGGTTCGGGGAGCTGTTTTTT.

This clonotype has a count of ten or more. The chain links TRBV5-1 to TRBJ2-1; a weak D match, TRBD2 (5 bases). The V end lost 1 base, the J end lost 6 bases, and 11 bases lay between the germline ends. CDR1 and CDR2 from the germline V gene are SGHRS and YFSETQ. The CDR3 sequence is 14 residues long. CDR3 DNA sequence: TGCGCCAGCAGCTTGCCCCTAGCCGGCAATGAGCAGTTCTTC. Residues: CASSLPLAGNEQFF. Looking up the rest from reference TRBV5-1 and TRBJ2-1 gives the full variable domain: KAGVTQTPRYLIKTRGQQVTLSCSPISGHRSVSWYQQTPGQGLQFLFEYFSETQRNKGNFPGRFSGRQFSNSRSEMNVSTLELGDSALYLCASSLPLAGNEQFFGPGTRLTVL.

The rearrangement joins TRBV7-9 to TRBJ1-2; 7 nucleotides match TRBD1. The CDR3 has 14 amino acids. With 5 bases clipped from V and 12 bases from J, the junction kept 15 bases outside the gene matches. The V gene's germline CDR1 is SEHNR and CDR2 FQNEAQ (reference sequence). CDR3: CASSRLSGQDVDTF. The DNA for the CDR3 is TGTGCCAGCAGCCGATTATCCGGACAGGATGTCGACACCTTC.

This clonotype has a count of ten or more. The chain links TRBV10-3 to TRBJ2-7, with D unresolved. V gave up 5 bases and J gave up 0 bases, with 11 bases separating them. This CDR3 is 14 amino acids long. Germline loops: CDR1 ENHRY, CDR2 SYGVKD. CDR3 sequence: CAISTPASSYEQYF. CDR3 sequence (DNA): TGTGCCATCAGTACGCCAGCGAGCTCCTACGAGCAGTACTTC.

The chain employs TRBV21-1 and TRBJ2-1; the table assigns TRBD2, which was not confirmed against the DNA. TRBV21-1 is shown as a pseudogene. This CDR3 has 16 residues. This CDR3 reads CASSLLTSGGNNEQFF. As DNA, the CDR3 is TGTGCCAGCAGCCTGCTTACTAGCGGGGGTAACAATGAGCAGTTCTTC.

The sample holds a few counts of this clonotype. The genes are TRBV12-5 and TRBJ2-5, with D perhaps TRBD1 (6 bases). There are 14 residues in the CDR3. The germline gives CDR1 LGHNT, CDR2 FRNRAP. V was pared by 7 bases and J by 1 base, with 13 bases between. DNA for the CDR3: TGTGCTAGTGCACCGGGACATCCCCAAGAGACCCAGTACTTC. As protein: CASAPGHPQETQYF. The variable domain in full, completed from reference TRBV12-5 and TRBJ2-5, reads DARVTQTPRHKVTEMGQEVTMRCQPILGHNTVFWYRQTMMQGLELLAYFRNRAPLDDSGMPKDRFSAEMPDATLATLKIQPSEPRDSAVYFCASAPGHPQETQYFGPGTRLLVL.

This clonotype was seen at least ten times. The chain links TRBV28 to TRBJ2-7, with 8 positions matching TRBD1. Germline-derived CDR1 and CDR2 are MDHEN and SYDVKM. This CDR3 region has 13 residues. The V and J ends lost 5 bases and 5 bases, in that order; junction bases with no gene match: 5. For the CDR3, the DNA is TGTGCCAGCAGTCGCCAGACAGGGGACGAGCAGTACTTC. It yields the protein CASSRQTGDEQYF. Based on the CDR3 plus reference TRBV28 and TRBJ2-7, the full variable domain is DVKVTQSSRYLVKRTGEKVFLECVQDMDHENMFWYRQDPGLGLRLIYFSYDVKMKEKGDIPEGYSVSREKKERFSLILESASTNQTSMYLCASSRQTGDEQYFGPGTRLTVT.

This clonotype was detected ten times or more. V usage is TRBV5-1 and J usage is TRBJ2-4, with D perhaps matching TRBD1 (6 bases). The CDR3 sequence is 14 residues long. Germline assignment: CDR1 SGHRS and CDR2 YFSETQ. Deletions cut 0 bases from V and 6 bases from J, with 10 bases between. The CDR3 DNA is TGCGCCAGCAGCTTGGAGTCAGGGGCAAACATTCAGTACTTC. Translating it yields CASSLESGANIQYF.

This clonotype appeared many times. The chain joins TRBV7-9 to TRBJ2-1; D perhaps matches TRBD2 (6 bases). The V gene's germline CDR1 is SEHNR and CDR2 FQNEAQ (reference sequence). The CDR3 is made up of 14 amino acids. V was pared by 2 bases and J by 5 bases, with 10 bases between. For the CDR3, the DNA is TGTGCCAGCAGCTTAATTTCGGGGGACAATGAGCAGTTCTTC. Protein: CASSLISGDNEQFF.

This chain uses TRBV11-2 with TRBJ2-7, with D possibly TRBD2 on 6 matching bases. Trimming pared 1 base from V and 0 bases from J, leaving 10 bases between. CDR1 is SGHAT and CDR2 is FQNNGV in the germline V gene. The CDR3 spans 15 residues. The CDR3 DNA is TGTGCCAGCAGCTTAGGGCTAGCGATCTCCTACGAGCAGTACTTC. It is translated as CASSLGLAISYEQYF.

Many counts were recorded for this clonotype. V gene TRBV7-9 combines with J gene TRBJ1-4; a possible D gene is TRBD1 (6 bases). The CDR3 loop spans 13 amino acids. In germline, CDR1 is SEHNR, CDR2 FQNEAQ (reference sequence). The V gene lost 9 bases and the J gene lost 5 bases, with 13 bases spanning the gap. The CDR3 DNA reads as TGTGCCAGTTCCAGGGGAAGAAATGAAAAACTGTTTTTT. Residues: CASSRGRNEKLFF.